Listed below are T cell receptor beta chains from one sample, sequenced in a study of blood T cell repertoires in COVID-19. TCRdb keeps only in-frame clones here, not all; method: immunoSEQ multiplex PCR. The repertoire has some 250,000 clones, about nine tenths of them found once; the top ten carry just over 7%. The specimen was peripheral blood. Source of these receptors: a man in his 60s who had recovered from COVID-19. Each CDR3 is given with its conserved first and last residue. The D gene is left open where the match is weak. Clone size is shown for a subset of rows, as once, few, many or a class of expanded clone.

D gene	V gene	J gene	clone size	CDR3 protein	CDR3 DNA
TRBD1	TRBV18	TRBJ2-7	NA	CASSPFTGVYEQYF	TGTGCCAGCTCACCGTTCACAGGGGTTTACGAGCAGTACTTC
TRBD1	TRBV20-1	TRBJ1-4	NA	CSASRTGPNEKLFF	TGCAGTGCTAGTCGGACAGGGCCTAATGAAAAACTGTTTTTT
TRBD1	TRBV11-3	TRBJ2-2	NA	CASSPRTGNTGELFF	TGTGCCAGCAGCCCGAGGACAGGGAACACCGGGGAGCTGTTTTTT
TRBD1	TRBV12-3/TRBV12-4	TRBJ1-2	NA	CASSTDRDKGYTF	TGTGCCAGCAGTACCGACAGGGATAAAGGCTACACCTTC
NA	TRBV6-6	TRBJ2-1	few	CASSLLQGREQFF	TGTGCCAGCAGTCTATTACAGGGACGCGAGCAGTTCTTC
TRBD1	TRBV6-5	TRBJ2-5	once	CASSSGTGYQETQYF	TGTGCCAGCAGTTCAGGGACAGGCTACCAAGAGACCCAGTACTTC
NA	TRBV18	TRBJ1-2	NA	CASSSRNNYGYTF	TGTGCCAGCTCATCCAGAAATAACTATGGCTACACCTTC
TRBD1	TRBV2	TRBJ1-5	NA	CASSERGQGGNQPQHF	TGTGCCAGCAGCGAAAGGGGACAGGGCGGGAATCAGCCCCAGCATTTT
NA	TRBV18	TRBJ2-7	NA	CASSPPGSYEQYF	TGTGCCAGCTCACCACCCGGCTCCTACGAGCAGTACTTC
TRBD1	TRBV10-3	TRBJ1-4	NA	CAISEWTGLFGKLFF	TGTGCCATCAGTGAGTGGACAGGACTCTTTGGGAAACTGTTTTTT
NA	TRBV20-1	TRBJ2-4	NA	CSATHGNIQYF	TGCAGTGCAACCCACGGAAACATTCAGTACTTC
NA	TRBV30	TRBJ1-5	once	CAWTTTTGGQPQHF	TGTGCCTGGACCACCACGACAGGTGGTCAGCCCCAGCATTTT
NA	TRBV6-5	TRBJ2-5	NA	CASTFLKETQYF	TGTGCCAGCACCTTCCTTAAAGAGACCCAGTACTTC
NA	TRBV9	TRBJ2-5	NA	CASSVAGGYVGETQYF	TGTGCCAGCAGCGTAGCTGGCGGGTATGTTGGGGAGACCCAGTACTTC
TRBD1	TRBV10-3	TRBJ1-4	NA	CAVRTGSNEKLFF	TGTGCAGTTCGGACAGGGTCTAATGAAAAACTGTTTTTT
NA	TRBV4-1	TRBJ2-7	NA	CASSPWFGVGEQYF	TGCGCCAGCAGCCCCTGGTTCGGGGTCGGGGAGCAGTACTTC
TRBD2	TRBV6-4	TRBJ2-3	NA	CASSDSLAGIGTQYF	TGTGCCAGCAGTGACTCTCTAGCGGGGATCGGTACGCAGTATTTT
TRBD2	TRBV7-2	TRBJ2-5	NA	CASSLGSGIQETQYF	TGTGCCAGCAGCTTGGGTAGCGGGATCCAAGAGACCCAGTACTTC